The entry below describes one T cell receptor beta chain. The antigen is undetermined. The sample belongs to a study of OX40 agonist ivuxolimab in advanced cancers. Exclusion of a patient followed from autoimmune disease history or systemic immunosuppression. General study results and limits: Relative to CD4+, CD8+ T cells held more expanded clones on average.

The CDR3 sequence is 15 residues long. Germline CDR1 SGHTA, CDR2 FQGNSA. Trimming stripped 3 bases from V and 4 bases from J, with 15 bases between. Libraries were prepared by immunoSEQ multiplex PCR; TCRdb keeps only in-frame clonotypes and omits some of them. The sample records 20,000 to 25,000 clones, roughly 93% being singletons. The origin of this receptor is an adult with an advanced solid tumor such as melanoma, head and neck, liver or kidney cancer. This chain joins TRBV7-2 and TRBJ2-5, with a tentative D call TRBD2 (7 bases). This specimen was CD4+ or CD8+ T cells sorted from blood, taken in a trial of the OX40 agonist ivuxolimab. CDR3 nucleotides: TGTGCCAGCAGCTTTGGGTGGGGGGGCCGAGAGACCCAGTACTTC. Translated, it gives CASSFGWGGRETQYF. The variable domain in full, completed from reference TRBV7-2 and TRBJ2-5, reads GAGVSQSPSNKVTEKGKDVELRCDPISGHTALYWYRQSLGQGLEFLIYFQGNSAPDKSGLPSDRFSAERTGGSVSTLTIQRTQQEDSAVYLCASSFGWGGRETQYFGPGTRLLVL.